The clone carrying this TCR beta chain was counted ten times or more. Its target is unknown. The CDR3 has 13 residues. Trimming cost V 7 bases and J 2 bases, with 9 bases left between them. Germline V gene lookup returns CDR1 LNHDA and CDR2 SQIVND (reference sequence). This sample's TCRbeta library carried unique molecular identifier barcodes. Via MiXCR, TCRdb re-called the PCR reads, giving one row per CDR3 protein. The table includes tens of thousands of distinct CDR3 sequences, around 18% detected once. The sample comes from a study of T-cell reconstitution after alpha-beta-depleted transplantation in children. Findings and limits, study-wide: At one year after transplant, newly produced T cells mostly accounted for T-cell counts and diversity.

This TCR was sampled from a male patient between 2 and 15 years old who had a stem cell transplant for acute lymphoblastic leukemia, so the T cells may come from the graft donor. This chain uses TRBV19 with TRBJ1-5; D is uncertain. The sample was PBMCs, mostly from graft donor cells, taken 360 days after TCRalphabeta/CD19-depleted stem cell transplant. Written as DNA, the CDR3 is TGTGCCAGTACCCCTAGGGGCAATCAGCCCCAGCATTTT. This translates into CASTPRGNQPQHF.